This entry is about one TCR beta chain. Antigen specificity is unknown. The data were produced by immunoSEQ multiplex PCR, yet TCRdb's version contains in-frame clones alone and is incomplete. The sample lists about 73,000 clones, about three quarters occurring once. Germline V gives CDR1 MNHEY, CDR2 SVGAGI. Trimming shortened V by 0 bases and J by 1 base, and 4 bases separated the two germline ends. The CDR3 length is 14 residues. The sample comes from a study of T cell responses to AZD1222 COVID-19 vaccine. Broader study findings: White British people made up most donors, females outnumbered males, and clonal diversity was possibly underestimated. A reported finding is that nearly half of spike-specific TCRs target unmutated variant regions.

The receptor's source is an adult who received the AZD1222 COVID-19 vaccine. The chain has TRBV6-5 and TRBJ1-5; D gene uncertain. The input for sequencing was peripheral blood, taken 28 days after the second AZD1222 dose. CDR3 DNA: TGTGCCAGCAGTTACTCGGGGAGCAATCAGCCCCAGCATTTT. Its protein is CASSYSGSNQPQHF.